This TCR beta chain derives from a study of human T cells and chemical hapten exposure. The wider study: Across samples, TCR yields varied, mostly owing to small differences in pooled library volumes.

There are a few counts of this clonotype. The sample's time point: patch test 3, about 24 weeks after DPC sensitization. Sample treatment: therapeutic diphenylcyclopropenone sensitization with weekly scalp DPC. TCRdb analysed the RACE reads with MiXCR anew, one entry per CDR3 protein. The sample has approximately 80,000 distinct CDR3 sequences; roughly a tenth are singletons. The V gene's germline CDR1 is MNHEY and CDR2 SVGEGT. The CDR3 consists of 14 residues. Trimming at V came to 4 bases and at J to 8 bases, leaving 7 bases not matched to a gene. The TCR sequence derives from a woman aged 45-60 years with alopecia areata. Some clones in this sample may be carry-over from other donors' samples. Specimen: whole blood, collected in connection with sensitization to the hapten diphenylcyclopropenone (DPC). V and J are TRBV6-2 or TRBV6-3 and TRBJ2-1; 8 bases map to TRBD2. CDR3 region: CASSSGRALYEQFF. CDR3 coding DNA: TGTGCCAGCAGTTCCGGGAGGGCCCTCTATGAGCAGTTCTTC.